This T cell receptor beta chain appears in the sequencing data of a study of T cell repertoires in cytomegalovirus infection. Via MiXCR, TCRdb re-called the reads, giving one row per CDR3 protein. The sample contains approximately 110,000 distinct CDR3 sequences, 35% to 50% of which appear only once. CDR3 length: 13 residues. V was trimmed by 7 bases and J by 1 base, leaving 10 bases between them. Germline V gene sequence: CDR1 MNHNY, CDR2 SVGAGI (reference sequence). This clonotype turned up a few times. What it binds is not known. The specimen comprised CD8+ T cells from cultured PBMCs, sampled from culture after CMV antigen stimulation. The chain recombines TRBV6-6 with TRBJ1-2; no firm D call. This sequence was found in a human donor in good health (CMV status not recorded). Some clones in this sample may be carry-over from other donors' samples. CDR3 DNA: TGTGCCAGCATTTCACAGATTAACTATGGCTACACCTTC. It yields the protein CASISQINYGYTF.